Shown below are 21 T cell receptor beta chains from a single sample sequenced in a study of tumor-infiltrating lymphocytes in glioblastoma multiforme. Three nested ARM-PCR rounds with V-beta and C-beta primers built TCRB libraries. TCRdb passed the multiplex PCR reads through MiXCR, listing each CDR3 protein once. The table records fewer than 10,000 distinct CDR3 sequences, 74% of them present only once. The specimen sequenced was brain tumor tissue. These receptors originate from a male donor with glioblastoma.

Concerning this clonotype itself: Compared with germline, one end of the junction differs, possibly owing to a read error. The genes are TRBV11-2 and TRBJ2-7, with D possibly matching TRBD1 (5 bases). The germline V gene has CDR1 SGHAT and CDR2 FQNNGV. CDR3 length equals 18 residues. CDR3 residues: CASCLYGHNRGFFYEQYF. CDR3 coding DNA: TGTGCCAGCTGCTTATACGGACACAACAGAGGCTTCTTCTACGAGCAGTACTTC.

For this clonotype: One junction end does not reproduce the germline sequence, and a read error may be involved. The chain carries TRBV20-1 and TRBJ1-1; the match to TRBD1 covers 7 bases. This CDR3 is 15 amino acids long. Per the germline V gene, CDR1 is DFQATT and CDR2 is SNEGSKA (reference sequence). The CDR3 DNA follows: TGCAGTGCCCCCCGGGCGGGGGACAGAGACACTGAAGCTATCTTT. Protein sequence: CSAPRAGDRDTEAIF.

The chain carries TRBV20-1 and TRBJ2-1, with a tentative D call TRBD1 (5 bases). The CDR3 totals 14 residues. Germline loops: CDR1 DFQATT, CDR2 SNEGSKA (reference sequence). V was shortened by 0 bases and J by 9 bases, with 15 bases between the two germline ends. The CDR3 sequence: CSARDEAGLGEQFF. CDR3 DNA sequence: TGCAGTGCTAGAGATGAGGCAGGGTTGGGTGAGCAGTTCTTC.

This sequence joins TRBV29-1 and TRBJ2-1, with D perhaps matching TRBD1 or TRBD2 (6 bases each). The CDR3 is made up of 13 amino acids. CDR1 SQVTM and CDR2 ANQGSEA come from the germline V gene. Trimming left V 6 bases short and J 6 bases short, with 15 bases between. CDR3 protein: CSVGGPLRNEQFF. The CDR3 DNA reads as TGCAGCGTAGGGGGGCCCTTGCGCAATGAGCAGTTCTTC.

By share, this clonotype ranks as medium-sized. The chain is built from TRBV4-1 and TRBJ1-6; 8 bases line up with TRBD1. V was clipped by 0 bases and J by 6 bases; unmatched bases: 7. The CDR3 runs to 17 residues. Germline V gives CDR1 MGHRA, CDR2 YSYEKL. The CDR3 DNA follows: TGCGCCAGCAGCCAAGATAGGAGACAGGGGATTAATTCACCCCTCCACTTT. It translates to CASSQDRRQGINSPLHF.

This clonotype was found once. The chain uses TRBV6-5 and TRBJ2-1; the match to TRBD2 covers 12 bases. Germline CDR1 and CDR2: MNHEY and SVGAGI. The CDR3 runs to 18 residues. V lost 2 bases, J lost 0 bases, and 5 bases stayed unmatched. CDR3 amino acids: CASSYPATSGGSYNEQFF. As DNA, the CDR3 is TGTGCCAGCAGTTACCCGGCGACTAGCGGGGGCTCCTACAATGAGCAGTTCTTC.

Details on this clonotype: No conserved phenylalanine or tryptophan ends this CDR3, so it is likely a read error. J is TRBJ2-1 and V is TRBV11-3; tentatively, D is TRBD2 (6 bases). Trimming cost V 3 bases and J 12 bases, with 15 bases left between them. CDR3 size: 13 residues. CDR1 and CDR2 from the germline V gene are SGHNT and YENEEA. CDR3 coding DNA: TGTGCCAGCAGCTTCGGAGGGCCCAGTGGGCAGTTCTTA. Encoded protein: CASSFGGPSGQFL.

The chain employs TRBV11-2 and TRBJ2-3; D not resolved. The V gene's germline CDR1 is SGHAT and CDR2 FQNNGV. Trimming shortened V by 6 bases and J by 6 bases, and 16 bases separated the two germline ends. This CDR3 has 14 residues. CDR3 loop: CASSTLEVDDTQYF. For the CDR3, the DNA is TGTGCCAGCAGTACTCTAGAGGTTGACGATACGCAGTATTTT.

Details on this clonotype: A much larger clone lies one base from this, so it may be a read error. The V call is TRBV2, the J call TRBJ2-7, with 9 bases aligning to TRBD1. CDR3 length equals 14 residues. CDR1 is SNHLY, CDR2 FYNNEI, per germline. The V and J ends lost 8 bases and 4 bases, in that order; junction bases with no gene match: 9. The CDR3 nucleotides are TGTGCCAGCGGAGCGACAGGGGGACTTTACGAGCAGTACTTC. It encodes CASGATGGLYEQYF.

This clonotype was detected ten times or more. This sequence joins TRBV2 and TRBJ2-7, with D perhaps matching TRBD2 (7 bases). CDR3 length: 13 residues. With 4 bases removed from V and 7 bases from J, the gap between germline ends came to 14 bases. Per germline, CDR1 SNHLY and CDR2 FYNNEI. The CDR3 region is CASSGKGGDEQYF. Here the CDR3 DNA reads TGTGCCAGCAGTGGTAAAGGGGGGGATGAGCAGTACTTC.

The rearrangement joins TRBV20-1 to TRBJ2-1; 10 bases agree with TRBD1. Germline loops: CDR1 DFQATT, CDR2 SNEGSKA (reference sequence). V was clipped by 5 bases and J by 6 bases; unmatched bases: 13. The CDR3 contains 16 residues. CDR3: CSASLTRDRGVNEQFF. CDR3 in DNA: TGCAGTGCTTCACTGACCCGGGACAGGGGCGTCAATGAGCAGTTCTTC.

Notes on this clonotype: Compared with germline, one end of the junction differs, possibly owing to a read error. The chain is built from TRBV5-1 and TRBJ2-1; TRBD1 matches at 10 bases. Per the germline V gene, CDR1 is SGHRS and CDR2 is YFSETQ. CDR3 length: 15 residues. The CDR3 DNA is TGCGCCAGCGGCTTGGGGACAGGGGTCTGCAATGAGCAGTTCTTC. It translates to CASGLGTGVCNEQFF.

This chain connects TRBV30 to TRBJ2-1, with TRBD2 identical over 7 bases. The J segment lost 4 bases and the V segment lost 1 base, leaving 10 bases of the junction unmatched. From germline, CDR1 is GTSNPN and CDR2 SVGIG (reference sequence). The CDR3 consists of 16 residues. CDR3 region: CAWSGGGESTYNEQFF. The CDR3 nucleotides read TGTGCCTGGAGTGGGGGGGGGGAGAGCACTTACAATGAGCAGTTCTTC.

Ten or more counts support this clonotype. This sequence joins TRBV6-1 and TRBJ2-7, with a possible D match to TRBD1 (6 bases). V dropped 8 bases and J dropped 2 bases, with 13 bases sitting between them. Germline V gives CDR1 MNHNS, CDR2 SASEGT. CDR3 length: 13 residues. DNA for the CDR3: TGTGCCAGCCTTGGGGGCGAGACCTACGAGCAGTACTTC. Its translation is CASLGGETYEQYF.

In its sample, this clonotype was seen a few times. The chain joins TRBV20-1 to TRBJ1-5, with D perhaps TRBD1 (6 bases). CDR1 and CDR2 (germline): DFQATT, SNEGSKA (reference sequence). V lost 1 base to trimming and J lost 4 bases, with 17 bases between them. The CDR3 is 16 amino acids. The CDR3 here is CSARVPGAKTNQPQHF. CDR3 in DNA: TGCAGTGCTAGAGTACCGGGGGCCAAAACTAATCAGCCCCAGCATTTT.

The chain couples TRBV12-3 or TRBV12-4 to TRBJ2-5; 8 bases align to TRBD2. The CDR3 spans 16 residues. V was clipped by 8 bases and J by 5 bases; unmatched bases: 16. The CDR3 reads CASSWQVSGAEETQYF. The CDR3 region has the DNA TGTGCCAGCTCGTGGCAGGTTAGCGGGGCGGAGGAGACCCAGTACTTC.

Concerning this clonotype: The junction departs from the called germline gene at one end, perhaps through a read error. The chain is built from TRBV11-2 and TRBJ1-6; D unresolved. CDR1 is SGHAT, CDR2 FQNNGV, per germline. CDR3 length: 13 residues. CDR3 DNA: TGTGCCGGCAGTTTAGCTTTAAATTCACCCCTCCACTTT. It is translated as CAGSLALNSPLHF.

This clonotype occurred a few times. This CDR3 is CASSPRETYEQYF. Written as DNA, the CDR3 is TGTGCCAGCAGCCCTCGGGAGACCTACGAGCAGTACTTC. This chain links TRBV11-2 with TRBJ2-7, with a possible D match to TRBD2 (6 bases). CDR1 SGHAT and CDR2 FQNNGV come from the germline V gene. The CDR3 has 13 residues. V lost 5 bases, J lost 2 bases, and 10 bases lay in between.

This sequence joins TRBV11-1 and TRBJ1-5; 7 positions match TRBD1. V was pared by 5 bases and J by 6 bases, with 4 bases of the junction left unmatched. The CDR3 extends over 13 amino acids. CDR1 SGHAT and CDR2 FQDESV come from the germline V gene (reference sequence). The chain's CDR3 is CASSPGGVQPQHF. The CDR3 DNA reads as TGTGCCAGCAGCCCAGGGGGTGTTCAGCCCCAGCATTTT. The variable domain in full, with the rest retrieved from reference TRBV11-1 and TRBJ1-5, is EAEVAQSPRYKITEKSQAVAFWCDPISGHATLYWYRQILGQGPELLVQFQDESVVDDSQLPKDRFSAERLKGVDSTLKIQPAELGDSAMYLCASSPGGVQPQHFGDGTRLSIL.

The chain couples TRBV29-1 to TRBJ2-1, with 7 bases matching TRBD2. Germline loops: CDR1 SQVTM, CDR2 ANQGSEA. Trimming removed 0 bases from V and 6 bases from J; junction bases left unmatched: 5. The CDR3 spans 14 residues. The CDR3, as DNA: TGCAGCGTTGAAGACCGCGGGAGCCGCAATGAGCAGTTCTTC. Translating gives CSVEDRGSRNEQFF.

The chain employs TRBV4-1 and TRBJ1-2, with D maybe TRBD1 (6 bases). The CDR3 runs 15 residues. Germline CDR1 is MGHRA and CDR2 is YSYEKL. Trimming stripped 4 bases from V and 0 bases from J, with 12 bases between. CDR3 loop: CASSRPDSPNYGYTF. The CDR3, as DNA: TGCGCCAGCAGCCGCCCGGACAGCCCTAACTATGGCTACACCTTC.